A selection of T cell receptor beta chains follows, all from one sample in a study of cytomegalovirus exposure and HLA in healthy donors. Some clones are missing from TCRdb's copy, which holds only in-frame ones; the method was immunoSEQ multiplex PCR. The sample includes about 280,000 clones, approximately 90% of them seen just once. Sequencing was carried out using PBMCs. The receptors stem from a woman under 30 in good health and CMV-seronegative. The CDR3 runs from the conserved cysteine through the conserved F or W. The D gene is left open where the match is weak. Clone size is stated in some rows and not others, as once, few, many or a class when expanded.

abundance: NA; d_gene: NA; j_gene: TRBJ1-2; v_gene: TRBV7-2; CDR3aa: CAGEEGNGYTF; CDR3nt: TGTGCCGGTGAGGAGGGTAATGGCTACACCTTC
abundance: NA; d_gene: NA; j_gene: TRBJ1-1; v_gene: TRBV14; CDR3aa: CASSQDYRGLEAFF; CDR3nt: TGTGCCAGCAGCCAAGATTATCGGGGGTTGGAAGCTTTCTTT
abundance: NA; d_gene: TRBD2; j_gene: TRBJ2-7; v_gene: TRBV10-1; CDR3aa: CASSEGTSVHEQYF; CDR3nt: TGCGCCAGCAGTGAGGGGACTAGCGTCCACGAGCAGTACTTC
abundance: NA; d_gene: TRBD1; j_gene: TRBJ2-7; v_gene: TRBV6-1; CDR3aa: CASSETGTGPYEQYF; CDR3nt: TGTGCCAGCAGTGAAACAGGGACAGGGCCATACGAGCAGTACTTC
abundance: NA; d_gene: TRBD1; j_gene: TRBJ2-3; v_gene: TRBV9; CDR3aa: CASSPRGQGSGSDTQYF; CDR3nt: TGTGCCAGCAGCCCCAGGGGACAGGGTTCGGGGTCAGATACGCAGTATTTT
abundance: NA; d_gene: TRBD1; j_gene: TRBJ2-3; v_gene: TRBV6-5; CDR3aa: CASSYSDRADTQYF; CDR3nt: TGTGCCAGCAGTTACTCGGACAGGGCAGATACGCAGTATTTT
abundance: NA; d_gene: NA; j_gene: TRBJ2-2; v_gene: TRBV19; CDR3aa: CATQHKPGELFF; CDR3nt: TGTGCCACCCAACATAAACCCGGGGAGCTGTTTTTT
abundance: NA; d_gene: TRBD1; j_gene: TRBJ2-1; v_gene: TRBV5-6; CDR3aa: CASSPGTAGSEQFF; CDR3nt: TGTGCCAGCAGTCCCGGGACAGCTGGCAGTGAGCAGTTCTTC
abundance: once; d_gene: NA; j_gene: TRBJ1-2; v_gene: TRBV5-8; CDR3aa: CASSTSTGAFYTF; CDR3nt: TGTGCCAGCAGCACTTCGACAGGAGCTTTCTACACCTTC
abundance: NA; d_gene: TRBD1; j_gene: TRBJ2-7; v_gene: TRBV6-7; CDR3aa: CAQRWGRQGVTVQVYEQYF; CDR3nt: TGTGCCCAAAGGTGGGGAAGACAGGGGGTAACGGTTCAGGTGTACGAGCAGTACTTC
abundance: NA; d_gene: NA; j_gene: TRBJ2-2; v_gene: TRBV27; CDR3aa: CASSRSTVPGLLNTGELFF; CDR3nt: TGTGCCAGCAGCCGTTCGACAGTGCCGGGACTTTTGAACACCGGGGAGCTGTTTTTT
abundance: NA; d_gene: NA; j_gene: TRBJ1-3; v_gene: TRBV6-1; CDR3aa: CASSEFQGGNTIYF; CDR3nt: TGTGCCAGCAGTGAGTTCCAGGGAGGAAACACCATATATTTT
abundance: NA; d_gene: NA; j_gene: TRBJ1-5; v_gene: TRBV19; CDR3aa: CASSIYAGPNQPQHF; CDR3nt: TGTGCCAGTAGTATTTATGCAGGCCCCAATCAGCCCCAGCATTTT
abundance: few; d_gene: NA; j_gene: TRBJ1-1; v_gene: TRBV4-1; CDR3aa: CASSQDWSTEAFF; CDR3nt: TGCGCCAGCAGCCAAGACTGGAGCACTGAAGCTTTCTTT
abundance: NA; d_gene: TRBD2; j_gene: TRBJ2-2; v_gene: TRBV6-4; CDR3aa: CASSPTSGGNTGELFF; CDR3nt: TGTGCCAGCAGTCCGACTAGCGGGGGGAACACCGGGGAGCTGTTTTTT
abundance: NA; d_gene: NA; j_gene: TRBJ2-6; v_gene: TRBV5-1; CDR3aa: CASLAGDLTSGADVLTF; CDR3nt: TGCGCCAGCCTTGCAGGGGATCTGACGTCTGGGGCCGACGTCCTGACTTTC
abundance: NA; d_gene: NA; j_gene: TRBJ1-6; v_gene: TRBV21-1; CDR3aa: CASPGDRENSPLHF; CDR3nt: TGTGCCAGCCCCGGGGACAGGGAGAATTCACCCCTCCACTTT
abundance: NA; d_gene: TRBD1; j_gene: TRBJ1-2; v_gene: TRBV6-6; CDR3aa: CASSFIRQGAYGYTF; CDR3nt: TGTGCCAGCAGTTTCATTAGACAGGGGGCTTATGGCTACACCTTC
abundance: once; d_gene: TRBD1; j_gene: TRBJ2-2; v_gene: TRBV5-1; CDR3aa: CASSQRQGGMGGELFF; CDR3nt: TGCGCCAGCAGCCAAAGACAGGGTGGAATGGGCGGGGAGCTGTTTTTT
abundance: NA; d_gene: NA; j_gene: TRBJ2-7; v_gene: TRBV10-2; CDR3aa: CASSGRPQDYEQYF; CDR3nt: TGCGCCAGCAGTGGACGACCACAGGATTACGAGCAGTACTTC
abundance: NA; d_gene: NA; j_gene: TRBJ2-7; v_gene: TRBV5-5; CDR3aa: CASSWEKDYPREQYF; CDR3nt: TGTGCCAGCAGCTGGGAAAAGGACTACCCGAGGGAGCAGTACTTC
abundance: NA; d_gene: NA; j_gene: TRBJ2-5; v_gene: TRBV5-1; CDR3aa: CASSLVTAGETQYF; CDR3nt: TGCGCCAGCAGCTTGGTGACGGCGGGAGAGACCCAGTACTTC
abundance: NA; d_gene: TRBD2; j_gene: TRBJ2-7; v_gene: TRBV6-5; CDR3aa: CASSSAAGAYEQYF; CDR3nt: TGTGCCAGCAGTTCGGCAGCGGGGGCCTACGAGCAGTACTTC
abundance: NA; d_gene: NA; j_gene: TRBJ2-7; v_gene: TRBV6-5; CDR3aa: CASIDSVGGTYEQYF; CDR3nt: TGTGCCAGCATCGACTCTGTAGGCGGAACCTACGAGCAGTACTTC
abundance: NA; d_gene: TRBD2; j_gene: TRBJ2-7; v_gene: TRBV15; CDR3aa: CATSRDPGLEYEQYF; CDR3nt: TGTGCCACCAGCAGAGATCCGGGACTAGAATACGAGCAGTACTTC
abundance: NA; d_gene: NA; j_gene: TRBJ2-3; v_gene: TRBV11-2; CDR3aa: CASSSRQVSTDTRYF; CDR3nt: TGTGCCAGCAGCTCACGACAGGTTTCCACAGATACGCGGTATTTT
abundance: NA; d_gene: NA; j_gene: TRBJ1-1; v_gene: TRBV4-2; CDR3aa: CASSQAGEGTEAFF; CDR3nt: TGTGCCAGCAGCCAGGCAGGGGAGGGAACTGAAGCTTTCTTT
abundance: NA; d_gene: TRBD1; j_gene: TRBJ2-7; v_gene: TRBV19; CDR3aa: CASRTGTGYFYEQYF; CDR3nt: TGTGCCAGCAGGACCGGGACAGGATACTTTTACGAGCAGTACTTC
abundance: NA; d_gene: NA; j_gene: TRBJ1-6; v_gene: TRBV5-5; CDR3aa: CASSQEAGAPSSYNSPLHF; CDR3nt: TGTGCCAGCAGCCAGGAGGCAGGGGCCCCGAGCTCCTATAATTCACCCCTCCACTTT
abundance: once; d_gene: NA; j_gene: TRBJ2-1; v_gene: TRBV5-8; CDR3aa: CASSLVVSSYNEQFF; CDR3nt: TGTGCCAGCAGCTTGGTTGTCAGCTCCTACAATGAGCAGTTCTTC
abundance: NA; d_gene: NA; j_gene: TRBJ2-7; v_gene: TRBV2; CDR3aa: CASSVSGISSYEQYF; CDR3nt: TGTGCCAGCAGTGTTTCGGGGATTAGCTCCTACGAGCAGTACTTC
abundance: NA; d_gene: NA; j_gene: TRBJ1-6; v_gene: TRBV2; CDR3aa: CASKSDYNSPLHF; CDR3nt: TGTGCCAGCAAGAGCGATTATAATTCACCCCTCCACTTT
abundance: NA; d_gene: NA; j_gene: TRBJ1-2; v_gene: TRBV7-8; CDR3aa: CASSLGWEGWRGYTF; CDR3nt: TGTGCCAGCAGCCTAGGCTGGGAGGGTTGGAGGGGCTACACCTTC
abundance: NA; d_gene: NA; j_gene: TRBJ2-3; v_gene: TRBV27; CDR3aa: CASGPGDTDTQYF; CDR3nt: TGTGCCAGCGGCCCCGGGGACACAGATACGCAGTATTTT
abundance: NA; d_gene: NA; j_gene: TRBJ2-7; v_gene: TRBV7-9; CDR3aa: CASSLVSGFYEQYF; CDR3nt: TGTGCCAGCAGCTTAGTAAGTGGTTTCTACGAGCAGTACTTC
abundance: NA; d_gene: TRBD2; j_gene: TRBJ2-3; v_gene: TRBV5-6; CDR3aa: CASSLQSGGRVGTQYF; CDR3nt: TGTGCCAGCAGCTTGCAATCGGGGGGGCGAGTGGGTACGCAGTATTTT
abundance: NA; d_gene: NA; j_gene: TRBJ1-1; v_gene: TRBV29-1; CDR3aa: CSVEVGGNTEAFF; CDR3nt: TGCAGCGTTGAAGTTGGAGGGAACACTGAAGCTTTCTTT
abundance: NA; d_gene: TRBD2; j_gene: TRBJ2-1; v_gene: TRBV27; CDR3aa: CASYLAGALRSSYNEQFF; CDR3nt: TGTGCCAGCTACTTAGCGGGGGCCCTGCGAAGCTCCTACAATGAGCAGTTCTTC
abundance: NA; d_gene: NA; j_gene: TRBJ1-1; v_gene: TRBV7-8; CDR3aa: CASSLIEQGTEAFF; CDR3nt: TGTGCCAGCAGCTTAATAGAGCAGGGCACTGAAGCTTTCTTT
abundance: NA; d_gene: NA; j_gene: TRBJ2-2; v_gene: TRBV6-4; CDR3aa: CASSPQGSTGELFF; CDR3nt: TGTGCCAGCTCTCCACAGGGTAGCACCGGGGAGCTGTTTTTT
abundance: NA; d_gene: NA; j_gene: TRBJ2-7; v_gene: TRBV6-5; CDR3aa: CASSYSAGDYAYEQYF; CDR3nt: TGTGCCAGCAGTTACTCTGCAGGGGATTACGCCTACGAGCAGTACTTC
abundance: NA; d_gene: TRBD1; j_gene: TRBJ1-6; v_gene: TRBV6-1; CDR3aa: CASRDDRGAEYF; CDR3nt: TGTGCCAGCAGGGACGACAGGGGTGCGGAATACTTT
abundance: NA; d_gene: TRBD2; j_gene: TRBJ2-7; v_gene: TRBV7-2; CDR3aa: CASSLASGGIYEQYF; CDR3nt: TGTGCCAGCAGCTTAGCGAGCGGGGGGATCTACGAGCAGTACTTC
abundance: NA; d_gene: NA; j_gene: TRBJ2-7; v_gene: TRBV18; CDR3aa: CASSPPSQASEQYF; CDR3nt: TGTGCCAGCTCACCACCGAGCCAGGCGTCCGAGCAGTACTTC
abundance: NA; d_gene: TRBD2; j_gene: TRBJ2-3; v_gene: TRBV29-1; CDR3aa: CSVDPGGGTDTQYF; CDR3nt: TGCAGCGTTGATCCTGGGGGGGGAACAGATACGCAGTATTTT
abundance: NA; d_gene: NA; j_gene: TRBJ2-1; v_gene: TRBV18; CDR3aa: CASSPGWGLHEQFF; CDR3nt: TGTGCCAGCTCCCCAGGGTGGGGGCTTCATGAGCAGTTCTTC
abundance: once; d_gene: TRBD1; j_gene: TRBJ2-7; v_gene: TRBV29-1; CDR3aa: CSVETRTGFYEQYF; CDR3nt: TGCAGCGTTGAAACGCGGACAGGGTTCTACGAGCAGTACTTC
abundance: NA; d_gene: TRBD2; j_gene: TRBJ2-1; v_gene: TRBV11-3; CDR3aa: CASSLGSSGTYNEQFF; CDR3nt: TGTGCCAGCAGCTTAGGGTCTAGCGGGACTTACAATGAGCAGTTCTTC
abundance: NA; d_gene: NA; j_gene: TRBJ2-7; v_gene: TRBV6-1; CDR3aa: CASRSGPSSYEQYF; CDR3nt: TGTGCCAGCCGGAGCGGGCCGAGCTCCTACGAGCAGTACTTC
abundance: NA; d_gene: NA; j_gene: TRBJ1-1; v_gene: TRBV9; CDR3aa: CASSSTQSPGGAFF; CDR3nt: TGTGCCAGCAGCTCAACCCAGTCCCCGGGAGGAGCTTTCTTT
abundance: once; d_gene: TRBD2; j_gene: TRBJ2-7; v_gene: TRBV7-2; CDR3aa: CASRYSGGPYEQYF; CDR3nt: TGTGCCAGCAGATATAGCGGGGGGCCCTACGAGCAGTACTTC
abundance: NA; d_gene: TRBD1; j_gene: TRBJ2-1; v_gene: TRBV2; CDR3aa: CASSAMGQGEPFWSYNEQFF; CDR3nt: TGTGCCAGCAGTGCCATGGGACAGGGCGAACCCTTCTGGTCCTACAATGAGCAGTTCTTC
abundance: NA; d_gene: NA; j_gene: TRBJ1-2; v_gene: TRBV5-6; CDR3aa: CASSLLGDYGYTF; CDR3nt: TGTGCCAGCAGCTTGCTAGGGGACTATGGCTACACCTTC
abundance: few; d_gene: TRBD2; j_gene: TRBJ2-3; v_gene: TRBV10-2; CDR3aa: CASSIGLDTDTQYF; CDR3nt: TGCGCCAGCAGTATCGGACTAGACACAGATACGCAGTATTTT
abundance: NA; d_gene: NA; j_gene: TRBJ2-5; v_gene: TRBV7-7; CDR3aa: CASSLGRNGYQETQYF; CDR3nt: TGTGCCAGCAGCTTAGGAAGGAACGGGTACCAAGAGACCCAGTACTTC